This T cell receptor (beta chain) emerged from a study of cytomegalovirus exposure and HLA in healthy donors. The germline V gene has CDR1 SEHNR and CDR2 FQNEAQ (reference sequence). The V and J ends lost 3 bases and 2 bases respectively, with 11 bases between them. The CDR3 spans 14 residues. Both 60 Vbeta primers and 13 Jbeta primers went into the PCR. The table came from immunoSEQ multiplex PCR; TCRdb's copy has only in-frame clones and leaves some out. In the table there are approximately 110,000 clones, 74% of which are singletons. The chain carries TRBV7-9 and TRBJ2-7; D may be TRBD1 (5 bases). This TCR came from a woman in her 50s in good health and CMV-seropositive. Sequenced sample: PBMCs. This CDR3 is CASSFPGQTYEQYF. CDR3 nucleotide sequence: TGTGCCAGCAGCTTTCCCGGACAAACCTACGAGCAGTACTTC.